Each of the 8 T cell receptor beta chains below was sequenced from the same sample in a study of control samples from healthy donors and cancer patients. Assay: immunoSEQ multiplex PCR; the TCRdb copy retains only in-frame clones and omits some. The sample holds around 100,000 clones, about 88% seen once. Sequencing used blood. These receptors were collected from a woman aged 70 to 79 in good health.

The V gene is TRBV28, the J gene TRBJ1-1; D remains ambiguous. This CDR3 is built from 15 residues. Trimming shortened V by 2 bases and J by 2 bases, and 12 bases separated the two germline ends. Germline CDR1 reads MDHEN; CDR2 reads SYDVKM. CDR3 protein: CASSLRLAGNTEAFF. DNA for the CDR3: TGTGCCAGCAGTTTAAGGTTGGCGGGAAACACTGAAGCTTTCTTT.

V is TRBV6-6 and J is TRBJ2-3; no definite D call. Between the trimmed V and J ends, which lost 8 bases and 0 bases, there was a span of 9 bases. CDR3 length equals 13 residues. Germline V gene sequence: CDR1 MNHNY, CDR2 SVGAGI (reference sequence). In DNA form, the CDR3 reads TGTGCCAGCTGTCTGCCTAGCACAGATACGCAGTATTTT. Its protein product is CASCLPSTDTQYF.

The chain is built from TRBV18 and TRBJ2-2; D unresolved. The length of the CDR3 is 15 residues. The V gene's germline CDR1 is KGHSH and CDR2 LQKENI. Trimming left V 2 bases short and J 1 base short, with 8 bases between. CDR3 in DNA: TGTGCCAGCTCACCAGGGCACCTGAACACCGGGGAGCTGTTTTTT. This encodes CASSPGHLNTGELFF.

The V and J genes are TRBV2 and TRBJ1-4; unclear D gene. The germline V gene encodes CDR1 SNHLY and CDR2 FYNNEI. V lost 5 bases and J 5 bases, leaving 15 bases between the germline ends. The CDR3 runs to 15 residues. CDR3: CASSLSVQSNEKLFF. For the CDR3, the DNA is TGTGCCAGCAGTCTTTCCGTACAGAGCAATGAAAAACTGTTTTTT.

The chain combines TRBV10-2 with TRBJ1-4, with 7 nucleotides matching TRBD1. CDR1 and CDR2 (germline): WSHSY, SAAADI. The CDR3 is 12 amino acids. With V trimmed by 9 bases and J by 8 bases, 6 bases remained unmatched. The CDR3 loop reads CASRQGNEKLFF. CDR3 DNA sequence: TGCGCCAGTAGACAGGGTAACGAAAAACTGTTTTTT.

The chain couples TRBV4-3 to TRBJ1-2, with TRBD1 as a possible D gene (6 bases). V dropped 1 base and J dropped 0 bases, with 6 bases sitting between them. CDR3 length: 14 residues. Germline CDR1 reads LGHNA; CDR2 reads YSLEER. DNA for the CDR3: TGCGCCAGCAGCCAAGGGACAGCTAACTATGGCTACACCTTC. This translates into CASSQGTANYGYTF.

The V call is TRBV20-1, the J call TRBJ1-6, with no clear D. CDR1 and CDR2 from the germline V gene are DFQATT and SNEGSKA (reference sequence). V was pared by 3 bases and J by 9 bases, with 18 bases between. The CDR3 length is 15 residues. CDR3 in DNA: TGCAGTGCTAGTATCCCGACTTCCCGGGGTTCACCCCTCCACTTT. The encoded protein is CSASIPTSRGSPLHF.

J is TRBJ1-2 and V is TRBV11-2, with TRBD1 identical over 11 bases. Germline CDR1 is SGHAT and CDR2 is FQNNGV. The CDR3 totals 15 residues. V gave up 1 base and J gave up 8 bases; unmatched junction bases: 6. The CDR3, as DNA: TGTGCCAGCAGCTTAGGAGGACAGGGGGCGAGAGGCTACACCTTC. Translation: CASSLGGQGARGYTF. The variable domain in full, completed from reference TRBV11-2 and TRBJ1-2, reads EAGVAQSPRYKIIEKRQSVAFWCNPISGHATLYWYQQILGQGPKLLIQFQNNGVVDDSQLPKDRFSAERLKGVDSTLKIQPAKLEDSAVYLCASSLGGQGARGYTFGSGTRLTVV.